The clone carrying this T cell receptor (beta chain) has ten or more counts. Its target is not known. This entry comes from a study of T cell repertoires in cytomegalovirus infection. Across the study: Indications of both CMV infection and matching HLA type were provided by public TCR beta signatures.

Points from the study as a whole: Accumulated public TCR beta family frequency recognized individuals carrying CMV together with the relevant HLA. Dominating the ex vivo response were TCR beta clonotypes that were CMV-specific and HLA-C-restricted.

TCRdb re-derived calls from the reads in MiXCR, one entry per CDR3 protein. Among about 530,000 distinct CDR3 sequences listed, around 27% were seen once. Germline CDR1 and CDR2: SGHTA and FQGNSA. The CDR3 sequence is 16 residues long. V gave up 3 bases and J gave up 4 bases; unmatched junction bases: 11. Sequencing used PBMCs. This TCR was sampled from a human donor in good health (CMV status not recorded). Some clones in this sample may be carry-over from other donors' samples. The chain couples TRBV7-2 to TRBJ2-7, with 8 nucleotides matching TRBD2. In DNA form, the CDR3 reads TGTGCCAGCAGCTTCTCGAGTGGGACTAGTTCGTACGAGCAGTACTTC. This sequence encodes CASSFSSGTSSYEQYF.